Sequencing of this T cell receptor beta chain was carried out in a study of blood T cell repertoires in COVID-19. The table came from immunoSEQ multiplex PCR; TCRdb's copy has only in-frame clones and leaves some out. This sample has 200,000 or so clones; about 86% occur once, and the top ten carry 3.5% to 4%. V lost 1 base, J lost 1 base, and 7 bases stayed unmatched. Germline CDR1 is SGHVS and CDR2 is FQNEAQ. The CDR3 contains 17 residues. This clone was picked up one time. The gene calls are TRBV7-8 and TRBJ1-3; TRBD1 matches 7 bases. The clonotype comes from a woman aged 40 to 50 with acute COVID-19. What was sequenced was PBMCs or T cells enriched from blood (not recorded which). The CDR3 loop reads CASSLGRDRPSGNTIYF. CDR3 nucleotides: TGTGCCAGCAGCTTAGGACGGGACAGACCATCTGGAAACACCATATATTTT.